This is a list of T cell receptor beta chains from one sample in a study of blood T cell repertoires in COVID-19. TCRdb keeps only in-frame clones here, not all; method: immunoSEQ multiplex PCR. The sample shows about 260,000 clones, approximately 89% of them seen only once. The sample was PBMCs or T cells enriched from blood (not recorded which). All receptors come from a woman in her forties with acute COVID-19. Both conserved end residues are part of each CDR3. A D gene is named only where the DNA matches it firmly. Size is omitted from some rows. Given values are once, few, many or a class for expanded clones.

CDR3: CASSNRGITEAFF
DNA: TGTGCCAGTAGTAACAGGGGGATCACTGAAGCTTTCTTT
V: TRBV19
J: TRBJ1-1
D: TRBD1
size: .

CDR3: CASSRTNTGELFF
DNA: TGTGCCAGTAGCAGAACCAACACCGGGGAGCTGTTTTTT
V: TRBV19
J: TRBJ2-2
D: .
size: few

CDR3: CASSQERDMLASTDTQYF
DNA: TGCGCCAGCAGCCAAGAACGGGATATGCTAGCGAGCACAGATACGCAGTATTTT
V: TRBV4-3
J: TRBJ2-3
D: .
size: .

CDR3: CASSSTPADTQYF
DNA: TGCGCCAGCAGCTCCACCCCGGCAGATACGCAGTATTTT
V: TRBV5-1
J: TRBJ2-3
D: .
size: .

CDR3: CATRGQSYNEQFF
DNA: TGTGCCACCCGAGGGCAATCCTACAATGAGCAGTTCTTC
V: TRBV24-1
J: TRBJ2-1
D: .
size: .

CDR3: CASSHPTSGDITDTQYF
DNA: TGCGCCAGCAGCCATCCGACTAGCGGGGACATCACAGATACGCAGTATTTT
V: TRBV5-1
J: TRBJ2-3
D: TRBD2
size: once

CDR3: CASSRGLARIHVFNEQFF
DNA: TGTGCCAGCAGCCGCGGACTAGCGAGGATCCATGTATTCAATGAGCAGTTCTTC
V: TRBV11-2
J: TRBJ2-1
D: TRBD2
size: .

CDR3: CASSMALQDTEAFF
DNA: TGTGCCAGCTCAATGGCACTACAGGACACTGAAGCTTTCTTT
V: TRBV18
J: TRBJ1-1
D: .
size: once

CDR3: CASSYSREDTEAFF
DNA: TGTGCCAGCAGTTACTCCAGGGAAGACACTGAAGCTTTCTTT
V: TRBV6-5
J: TRBJ1-1
D: .
size: .

CDR3: CATGTGWRNEQFF
DNA: TGTGCCACCGGGACAGGGTGGCGGAATGAGCAGTTCTTC
V: TRBV14
J: TRBJ2-1
D: TRBD1
size: once

CDR3: CASSFSSPLHF
DNA: TGTGCCAGCAGTTTCTCTTCACCCCTCCACTTT
V: TRBV28
J: TRBJ1-6
D: .
size: .

CDR3: CASSLGGVHNEQFF
DNA: TGTGCCAGCAGTTTAGGAGGGGTCCACAATGAGCAGTTCTTC
V: TRBV27
J: TRBJ2-1
D: .
size: .

CDR3: CASSWGNRDGYTF
DNA: TGTGCCAGCAGCTGGGGAAACAGGGACGGCTACACCTTC
V: TRBV13
J: TRBJ1-2
D: .
size: .

CDR3: CASSQTSGRPPREQFF
DNA: TGTGCCAGCAGCCAGACTAGCGGGAGGCCCCCCCGTGAGCAGTTCTTC
V: TRBV7-9
J: TRBJ2-1
D: TRBD2
size: .

CDR3: CASSVVSSGKDTQYF
DNA: TGTGCCAGCAGCGTAGTTTCTAGCGGGAAGGATACGCAGTATTTT
V: TRBV9
J: TRBJ2-3
D: TRBD2
size: .

CDR3: CSVFQGDTEAFF
DNA: TGCAGCGTTTTCCAGGGGGACACTGAAGCTTTCTTT
V: TRBV29-1
J: TRBJ1-1
D: TRBD1
size: .

CDR3: CASSLSGSVFEQYF
DNA: TGTGCCAGCAGCCTTAGCGGGAGCGTATTCGAGCAGTACTTC
V: TRBV7-9
J: TRBJ2-7
D: TRBD2
size: .

CDR3: CASSLTWRLAGEDAYNEQFF
DNA: TGCGCCAGCAGCTTGACCTGGAGACTAGCGGGAGAAGACGCCTACAATGAGCAGTTCTTC
V: TRBV5-1
J: TRBJ2-1
D: TRBD2
size: .

CDR3: CATSEFSGDSYNEQFF
DNA: TGTGCCACCAGTGAGTTTAGCGGGGATTCCTACAATGAGCAGTTCTTC
V: TRBV24-1
J: TRBJ2-1
D: TRBD2
size: .

CDR3: CASSESRGTGTEAFF
DNA: TGTGCCAGCAGTGAATCTCGGGGGACGGGGACTGAAGCTTTCTTT
V: TRBV25-1
J: TRBJ1-1
D: .
size: .

CDR3: CASSLRGTNSYNEQFF
DNA: TGTGCCAGCAGCTTACGGGGGACTAACTCCTACAATGAGCAGTTCTTC
V: TRBV11-3
J: TRBJ2-1
D: TRBD2
size: .

CDR3: CASSWGQPYNEQFF
DNA: TGTGCCAGCAGCTGGGGACAGCCTTACAATGAGCAGTTCTTC
V: TRBV5-6
J: TRBJ2-1
D: TRBD1
size: .

CDR3: CAWSEISGKNTEAFF
DNA: TGTGCCTGGAGTGAAATATCAGGGAAGAACACTGAAGCTTTCTTT
V: TRBV30
J: TRBJ1-1
D: .
size: .

CDR3: CASSSTGGSAGELFF
DNA: TGTGCCAGCAGTTCAACAGGGGGCTCCGCCGGGGAGCTGTTTTTT
V: TRBV28
J: TRBJ2-2
D: TRBD1
size: few

CDR3: CATSDRGTGIDEQYF
DNA: TGTGCCACCAGTGACCGCGGGACAGGGATCGACGAGCAGTACTTC
V: TRBV24-1
J: TRBJ2-7
D: TRBD1
size: .

CDR3: CASSRRTGGTEAFF
DNA: TGTGCCAGCAGCCGAAGGACAGGAGGCACTGAAGCTTTCTTT
V: TRBV7-9
J: TRBJ1-1
D: TRBD1
size: once

CDR3: CASRGRQGGSGELFF
DNA: TGTGCCAGCAGAGGGAGACAGGGCGGTTCGGGGGAGCTGTTTTTT
V: TRBV28
J: TRBJ2-2
D: TRBD1
size: once

CDR3: CASSLASGEHYGYTF
DNA: TGTGCCAGCAGCCTAGCATCAGGGGAACACTATGGCTACACCTTC
V: TRBV7-9
J: TRBJ1-2
D: .
size: .

CDR3: CASSKEGTFFNIQYF
DNA: TGTGCCAGCAGCAAAGAAGGGACTTTCTTTAACATTCAGTACTTC
V: TRBV21-1
J: TRBJ2-4
D: .
size: once

CDR3: CASSSGTSGNEQFF
DNA: TGTGCCAGCAGTTCCGGGACTAGCGGGAATGAGCAGTTCTTC
V: TRBV27
J: TRBJ2-1
D: TRBD2
size: .

CDR3: CASNTDRGLYEQYF
DNA: TGTGCCAGCAATACTGACAGGGGGCTCTACGAGCAGTACTTC
V: TRBV28
J: TRBJ2-7
D: TRBD1
size: .

CDR3: CASSGTGGNYGYTF
DNA: TGTGCCAGCAGCGGCACAGGGGGGAACTATGGCTACACCTTC
V: TRBV11-2
J: TRBJ1-2
D: TRBD1
size: .

CDR3: CASSAGTEASYSGNTIYF
DNA: TGCGCCAGCAGCGCCGGGACAGAGGCTTCGTACTCTGGAAACACCATATATTTT
V: TRBV5-1
J: TRBJ1-3
D: TRBD1
size: .

CDR3: CASSQVFLRTTRAGELFF
DNA: TGTGCCAGCAGCCAAGTTTTTCTTAGGACAACTCGGGCCGGGGAGCTGTTTTTT
V: TRBV3-1/TRBV3-2
J: TRBJ2-2
D: .
size: .

CDR3: CASSLWDRNTEAFF
DNA: TGTGCCAGCAGCTTATGGGACAGGAACACTGAAGCTTTCTTT
V: TRBV7-9
J: TRBJ1-1
D: TRBD1
size: .

CDR3: CASSAINPGQGQETQYF
DNA: TGTGCCAGCAGCGCAATTAATCCGGGACAGGGGCAAGAGACCCAGTACTTC
V: TRBV7-2
J: TRBJ2-5
D: TRBD1
size: .

CDR3: CASSDPVTEAFF
DNA: TGTGCCAGCAGTGACCCGGTCACTGAAGCTTTCTTT
V: TRBV2
J: TRBJ1-1
D: .
size: .

CDR3: CASSYPRQSSGANVLTF
DNA: TGTGCCAGCAGTTACCCGCGACAGAGCTCTGGGGCCAACGTCCTGACTTTC
V: TRBV6-2/TRBV6-3
J: TRBJ2-6
D: .
size: .

CDR3: CASSSGPGGGLSYEQYF
DNA: TGTGCCAGCAGCTCTGGACCGGGGGGGGGTCTGAGTTACGAGCAGTACTTC
V: TRBV5-4
J: TRBJ2-7
D: TRBD2
size: .

CDR3: CASRDSLEQFF
DNA: TGTGCCAGCAGGGACAGTCTCGAGCAGTTCTTC
V: TRBV25-1
J: TRBJ2-1
D: .
size: .

CDR3: CASSPTSLGYNEQFF
DNA: TGTGCCAGCAGCCCTACTAGCCTTGGCTACAATGAGCAGTTCTTC
V: TRBV7-3
J: TRBJ2-1
D: .
size: .

CDR3: CASSPVPGQGSDNYGYTF
DNA: TGTGCCAGCTCACCTGTCCCGGGACAAGGATCCGATAACTATGGCTACACCTTC
V: TRBV18
J: TRBJ1-2
D: .
size: .

CDR3: CASSGGAGQPQHF
DNA: TGTGCTAGCTCAGGGGGCGCGGGCCAGCCCCAGCATTTT
V: TRBV12-5
J: TRBJ1-5
D: TRBD1
size: .

CDR3: CASSPGGTSGRNNEQFF
DNA: TGTGCCAGCTCACCCGGGGGGACTAGCGGGCGAAACAATGAGCAGTTCTTC
V: TRBV18
J: TRBJ2-1
D: TRBD2
size: few

CDR3: CASRFSDTQYF
DNA: TGTGCCAGCCGCTTTTCGGATACGCAGTATTTT
V: TRBV13
J: TRBJ2-3
D: .
size: .

CDR3: CASSGQGQGQPQHF
DNA: TGTGCCAGCAGTGGACAGGGCCAGGGCCAGCCCCAGCATTTT
V: TRBV2
J: TRBJ1-5
D: TRBD1
size: .

CDR3: CATSDARSGYGYTF
DNA: TGTGCCACCAGTGATGCGCGCTCAGGGTATGGCTACACCTTC
V: TRBV24-1
J: TRBJ1-2
D: .
size: .

CDR3: CASSDGQGEQPQHF
DNA: TGCGCCAGCAGTGACGGGCAGGGTGAACAGCCCCAGCATTTT
V: TRBV10-1
J: TRBJ1-5
D: .
size: .

CDR3: CASSFQSYNEQFF
DNA: TGTGCCAGCAGTTTCCAATCCTACAATGAGCAGTTCTTC
V: TRBV28
J: TRBJ2-1
D: .
size: .

CDR3: CSVASTDMNTEAFF
DNA: TGCAGCGTTGCTTCGACAGATATGAACACTGAAGCTTTCTTT
V: TRBV29-1
J: TRBJ1-1
D: .
size: .

CDR3: CASSSGQGGEQYF
DNA: TGTGCCAGCAGCTCCGGACAGGGAGGCGAGCAGTACTTC
V: TRBV13
J: TRBJ2-7
D: TRBD1
size: .

CDR3: CASSPDRESYEQYF
DNA: TGTGCCAGCAGCCCGGACAGGGAGTCCTACGAGCAGTACTTC
V: TRBV7-3
J: TRBJ2-7
D: TRBD1
size: .

CDR3: CASSTGSSPLHF
DNA: TGTGCCAGCAGTACAGGGAGTTCACCCCTCCACTTT
V: TRBV9
J: TRBJ1-6
D: .
size: .